The clone carrying this T cell receptor beta chain was counted only a few times. No antigen is known for it. The data stem from a study of cytomegalovirus exposure and HLA in healthy donors. General observations from the study: Later analysis suggested most CMV-associated TCR beta chains were HLA-restricted. A few of the chains that were CMV-associated were confirmed in vitro to be specific for CMV antigens.

Per the germline V gene, CDR1 is SGHVS and CDR2 is FNYEAQ. This CDR3 has 14 residues. V lost 6 bases, J lost 6 bases, and 10 bases stayed unmatched. The primer mix had 60 Vbeta and 13 Jbeta primers. The method was immunoSEQ multiplex PCR; TCRdb's version includes in-frame clones alone and lacks a portion of them. This sample carries some 140,000 clones, approximately 80% of them seen once, and the ten largest clones take about 2%. The J gene is TRBJ1-1, the V gene TRBV7-6, with 7 bases fitting TRBD1. Material: PBMCs. The sequence was obtained from a man aged 25 to 40 in good health and CMV-seronegative. The DNA for the CDR3 is TGTGCCAGCAGTTCCAAACAGGGGTTGGCTGAAGCTTTCTTT. It yields the protein CASSSKQGLAEAFF.